These 7 T cell receptor beta chains share one sample of origin, sequenced in a study of T cell changes during pregnancy in multiple sclerosis. TCRdb's table, derived via immunoSEQ multiplex PCR, lists solely in-frame clones and lacks some. The sample yields about 68,000 clones, around 90% seen once. This sample comprised peripheral blood, obtained in the second trimester of pregnancy. These receptors were taken from a female donor in good health, enrolled as a control in a pregnancy study.

The gene calls are TRBV28 and TRBJ2-7; D perhaps matches TRBD1 (5 bases). Germline V CDR1 and CDR2: MDHEN, SYDVKM. CDR3 size: 15 residues. Trimming took off 6 bases at V and 0 bases at J, with 15 bases between the two ends. The CDR3 protein is CASRTPTVDSYEQYF. The DNA for the CDR3 is TGTGCCAGCAGGACCCCGACAGTTGACTCCTACGAGCAGTACTTC.

For the CDR3, the DNA is TGTGCCAGCAGTTTTAACACAGGGCCTGGAAACACCATATATTTT. Protein product: CASSFNTGPGNTIYF. The genes are TRBV28 and TRBJ1-3; maybe TRBD1 (6 bases). The CDR3 is 15 residues long. Germline loops: CDR1 MDHEN, CDR2 SYDVKM. V gave up 3 bases and J gave up 2 bases, with 11 bases separating them.

The chain uses TRBV6-6 and TRBJ1-2, with 10 bases lining up with TRBD1. V gave up 8 bases and J gave up 6 bases; unmatched junction bases: 9. CDR1 and CDR2 from the germline V gene are MNHNY and SVGAGI (reference sequence). The CDR3 sequence is 14 residues long. Written as DNA, the CDR3 is TGTGCCAGCCGGGACAGGGGTTCGGTGAATGGCTACACCTTC. This translates into CASRDRGSVNGYTF.

The rearrangement uses TRBV27 and TRBJ2-2, with D unclear. The CDR3 is made up of 14 amino acids. Germline assignment: CDR1 MNHEY and CDR2 SMNVEV (reference sequence). V lost 3 bases and J lost 1, with 6 bases in between. The CDR3 region has the DNA TGTGCCAGCAGTTTGTCCTTGAACACCGGGGAGCTGTTTTTT. Its translation is CASSLSLNTGELFF.

The chain uses TRBV7-2 and TRBJ2-3; the D is unclear. V was shortened by 5 bases and J by 0 bases, with 9 bases between the two germline ends. CDR3 length equals 14 residues. Germline V gene lookup returns CDR1 SGHTA and CDR2 FQGNSA. CDR3 nucleotide sequence: TGTGCCAGCAGCGCGCTGATGAGCACAGATACGCAGTATTTT. It translates to CASSALMSTDTQYF.

Concerning this clone: An end of the junction differs from the germline gene, which may be a read error. The rearrangement links TRBV7-6 to TRBJ1-3, with no clear D. Germline CDR1 is SGHVS and CDR2 is FNYEAQ. The CDR3 has 13 residues. CDR3 sequence (DNA): TGTGCCAGCACCTTAGACGGAGAAAACACCATATATTTT. Encoded protein: CASTLDGENTIYF. The whole variable domain, filled in from reference TRBV7-6 and TRBJ1-3, reads GAGVSQSPRYKVTKRGQDVALRCDPISGHVSLYWYRQALGQGPEFLTYFNYEAQQDKSGLPNDRFSAERPEGSISTLTIQRTEQRDSAMYRCASTLDGENTIYFGEGSWLTVV.

The rearrangement links TRBV5-4 to TRBJ2-7; 9 bases match TRBD1. J gave up 0 bases and V 3 bases, and 10 bases lay outside the gene matches. The CDR3 extends over 17 amino acids. CDR1 is SGHNT, CDR2 YYREEE, per germline (reference sequence). The CDR3 is CASSSNPGTGSSYEQYF. DNA for the CDR3: TGTGCCAGCAGCTCAAACCCCGGGACAGGGAGCTCCTACGAGCAGTACTTC.